The next 12 T cell receptor beta chains were all read from a single sample in a study of cytomegalovirus exposure and HLA in healthy donors. A multiplex PCR was run with 60 Vbeta primers and 13 Jbeta primers. The assay was immunoSEQ multiplex PCR, and TCRdb's table has in-frame clones only and misses some. This table has around 130,000 clones, approximately 80% appearing once. Sequenced material: PBMCs. Receptors originate from a girl aged 2-9 years in good health and CMV-seronegative.

This chain uses TRBV27 with TRBJ2-1; 8 bases are a match to TRBD2. V lost 1 base and J lost 8; bases outside the gene matches: 7. The CDR3 runs to 15 residues. Looked up from germline, CDR1 is MNHEY and CDR2 is SMNVEV (reference sequence). CDR3 coding DNA: TGTGCCAGCAGTTTATTCTCGGGGGGGCGTCATGAGCAGTTCTTC. It is translated as CASSLFSGGRHEQFF.

The V and J genes are TRBV5-6 and TRBJ2-3, with D perhaps TRBD1 (6 bases). CDR3 size: 15 residues. Trimming took 5 bases from V and 1 from J, leaving 14 bases between them. Germline values: CDR1 SGHDT, CDR2 YYEEEE. The CDR3 nucleotides are TGTGCCAGCAGAAACGGACAGATAGGCACAGATACGCAGTATTTT. Encoded protein: CASRNGQIGTDTQYF. Drawing the rest from reference TRBV5-6 and TRBJ2-3, the complete variable domain is DAGVTQSPTHLIKTRGQQVTLRCSPKSGHDTVSWYQQALGQGPQFIFQYYEEEERQRGNFPDRFSGHQFPNYSSELNVNALLLGDSALYLCASRNGQIGTDTQYFGPGTRLTVL.

CDR3 loop: CASKVFTGAHNSPLHF. CDR3 coding DNA: TGTGCCAGCAAGGTTTTTACAGGGGCGCATAATTCACCCCTCCACTTT. The chain uses TRBV27 and TRBJ1-6; 7 bases agree with TRBD1. The CDR3 runs 16 residues. The V and J ends lost 7 bases and 5 bases, in that order; junction bases with no gene match: 11. From germline, CDR1 is MNHEY and CDR2 SMNVEV (reference sequence).

CDR3 loop: CASSPSDWAQETQYF. For the CDR3, the DNA is TGTGCCAGCAGTCCTAGCGATTGGGCCCAAGAGACCCAGTACTTC. This sequence joins TRBV27 and TRBJ2-5, with a possible D match to TRBD2 (6 bases). From germline, CDR1 is MNHEY and CDR2 SMNVEV (reference sequence). Trimming took 5 bases from V and 1 from J, leaving 14 bases between them. The length of the CDR3 is 15 residues.

There are a few counts of this clone. V and J are TRBV7-9 and TRBJ1-2; 8 positions match TRBD1. Germline CDR1 SEHNR, CDR2 FQNEAQ (reference sequence). The CDR3 spans 15 residues. V lost 7 bases and J lost 6; bases outside the gene matches: 13. The CDR3 DNA sequence: TGTGCCAGCACCGGGCAACCCAGGGGGCAGGATGGCTACACCTTC. Translating it yields CASTGQPRGQDGYTF.

The chain is built from TRBV5-1 and TRBJ1-2; TRBD1 matches at 9 bases. The CDR3 covers 15 residues. The V gene's germline CDR1 is SGHRS and CDR2 YFSETQ. V gave up 3 bases and J gave up 4 bases; unmatched junction bases: 7. The DNA for the CDR3 is TGCGCCAGCAGCTCGGGGGACAGGGTTGCCTATGGCTACACCTTC. It codes for CASSSGDRVAYGYTF.

This clone occurred once. The chain uses TRBV2 and TRBJ2-2; 9 bases line up with TRBD1. Per the germline V gene, CDR1 is SNHLY and CDR2 is FYNNEI. J gave up 0 bases and V 8 bases, and 10 bases lay outside the gene matches. The CDR3 runs 17 residues. The CDR3 here is CASRGDRALANTGELFF. In nucleotides, the CDR3 is TGTGCCAGCCGGGGGGACAGGGCGCTTGCGAACACCGGGGAGCTGTTTTTT. Combining the CDR3 with reference TRBV2 and TRBJ2-2 gives the whole variable domain EPEVTQTPSHQVTQMGQEVILRCVPISNHLYFYWYRQILGQKVEFLVSFYNNEISEKSEIFDDQFSVERPDGSNFTLKIRSTKLEDSAMYFCASRGDRALANTGELFFGEGSRLTVL.

The chain couples TRBV4-2 to TRBJ2-5; 9 positions agree with TRBD2. V dropped 1 base and J dropped 0; count of bases not matched to a gene: 6. The CDR3 consists of 17 residues. Germline CDR1 and CDR2: LGHNA and YNFKEQ. CDR3 protein: CASSQVSAGGYQETQYF. The DNA for the CDR3 is TGTGCCAGCAGCCAAGTAAGCGCGGGGGGGTACCAAGAGACCCAGTACTTC.

The V and J genes are TRBV7-6 and TRBJ2-7; TRBD2 matches at 7 bases. CDR1 is SGHVS and CDR2 is FNYEAQ in the germline V gene. The junction had 5 bases not matched to a gene; V was cut back by 1 base and J by 5 bases. The length of the CDR3 is 14 residues. The chain's CDR3 is CASSLGGRDHEQYF. CDR3 coding DNA: TGTGCCAGCAGCTTAGGGGGGAGGGACCACGAGCAGTACTTC. Full variable domain (outside the CDR3, taken from reference TRBV7-6 and TRBJ2-7): GAGVSQSPRYKVTKRGQDVALRCDPISGHVSLYWYRQALGQGPEFLTYFNYEAQQDKSGLPNDRFSAERPEGSISTLTIQRTEQRDSAMYRCASSLGGRDHEQYFGPGTRLTVT.

V is TRBV14 and J is TRBJ1-3, with D possibly TRBD1 on 5 matching bases. Germline CDR1 is SGHDN and CDR2 is FVKESK. V gave up 1 base and J gave up 2 bases, with 12 bases separating them. The CDR3 is 16 amino acids. The CDR3 DNA is TGTGCCAGCAGCCAAGTTTCGATAGGGGCTGGAAACACCATATATTTT. Translating gives CASSQVSIGAGNTIYF.

The V gene is TRBV7-2, the J gene TRBJ1-6, with 10 bases identical to TRBD1. J was trimmed by 8 bases and V by 1 base; bases with no gene match: 2. The CDR3 sequence is 15 residues long. Per germline, CDR1 SGHTA and CDR2 FQGNSA. The CDR3 DNA reads as TGTGCCAGCAGCTTAGAGGGGACAGGGGATTCACCCCTCCACTTT. Its protein is CASSLEGTGDSPLHF.

The chain has TRBV30 and TRBJ2-2; D gene uncertain. The germline V gene encodes CDR1 GTSNPN and CDR2 SVGIG (reference sequence). CDR3 size: 13 residues. With 0 bases removed from V and 3 bases from J, the gap between germline ends came to 5 bases. The CDR3 DNA reads as TGTGCCTGGAGTGTTCGGGACACCGGGGAGCTGTTTTTT. Amino acids: CAWSVRDTGELFF.